This T cell receptor (beta chain) was retrieved from a study of long-term antiretroviral therapy in people with HIV. CDR3 length: 16 residues. The germline V and J ends were trimmed by 0 bases and 7 bases, with 18 bases remaining between them. CDR1 is LGHNA and CDR2 is YNFKEQ in the germline V gene. In its sample, this clone was seen a few times. Survey-level immunoSEQ v3.0 assays were run. Libraries were prepared by immunoSEQ multiplex PCR; TCRdb keeps only in-frame clonotypes and omits some of them. The table lists about 20,000 clones, roughly 85% of them singletons. The chain combines TRBV4-2 with TRBJ1-2; D is uncertain. The sequence was obtained from a man aged 35 to 55 with HIV. The sample was unsorted PBMCs, taken around 2.4 years after starting antiretroviral therapy. CDR3 loop: CASSQEQGQRGRGYTF. The CDR3 region has the DNA TGTGCCAGCAGCCAAGAGCAAGGTCAGCGCGGGCGTGGCTACACCTTC.